The subject of this entry is one TCR beta chain. The data were taken from a study of cytomegalovirus exposure and HLA in healthy donors. Trimming took off 0 bases at V and 0 bases at J, with 6 bases between the two ends. The CDR3 covers 15 residues. Germline V lookup: CDR1 ENHRY, CDR2 SYGVKD. This PCR relied on a set of 60 Vbeta primers and 13 Jbeta primers. Clones were read by immunoSEQ multiplex PCR, and TCRdb kept only the in-frame ones, dropping some. The sample records around 130,000 clones, just under 75% being singletons. Sequenced: PBMCs. This TCR derives from a man in his forties or fifties in good health and CMV-seropositive. This chain uses TRBV10-3 with TRBJ1-5; D uncertain. CDR3 sequence (DNA): TGTGCCATCAGTGAGTCGACGGGTAGCAATCAGCCCCAGCATTTT. This translates into CAISESTGSNQPQHF.